The rows below give T cell receptor beta chains drawn from one sample of a study of cytomegalovirus exposure and HLA in healthy donors. Sequencing was performed with immunoSEQ multiplex PCR; in TCRdb, only in-frame clones are kept and a portion is missing. This sample carries some 200,000 clones, 80% to 85% of them seen once, and the ten largest clones take about 0.77%. The sequenced sample consisted of PBMCs. Receptors were obtained from a boy under 10 years old in good health and CMV-seronegative. Each CDR3 is given with its conserved first and last residue. The order of the fields is D gene, V gene, CDR3 length, J gene, clone size, CDR3 protein, CDR3 DNA. D genes are given only for firm matches. Expanded clones are given a class, and other clones once, few, many or no size at all.

d_gene: -
v_gene: TRBV6-5
len: 12
j_gene: TRBJ2-7
abundance: -
CDR3aa: CATGGGVSEQYF
CDR3nt: TGTGCCACCGGGGGTGGTGTTAGCGAGCAGTACTTC

d_gene: TRBD2
v_gene: TRBV15
len: 14
j_gene: TRBJ2-7
abundance: -
CDR3aa: CATSPAGLSYEQYF
CDR3nt: TGTGCCACCAGCCCAGCGGGACTTTCCTACGAGCAGTACTTC

d_gene: TRBD2
v_gene: TRBV4-2
len: 20
j_gene: TRBJ2-3
abundance: -
CDR3aa: CASSQDPGLAGGRRTDTQYF
CDR3nt: TGTGCCAGCAGCCAAGACCCCGGACTAGCGGGGGGGCGCCGCACAGATACGCAGTATTTT

d_gene: -
v_gene: TRBV6-5
len: 13
j_gene: TRBJ1-2
abundance: -
CDR3aa: CASSLGSNYGYTF
CDR3nt: TGTGCCAGCAGTCTAGGAAGTAACTATGGCTACACCTTC

d_gene: -
v_gene: TRBV7-2
len: 16
j_gene: TRBJ2-7
abundance: -
CDR3aa: CASSLGAGLATYEQYF
CDR3nt: TGTGCCAGCAGCTTAGGAGCCGGACTGGCTACCTACGAGCAGTACTTC

d_gene: TRBD1
v_gene: TRBV7-3
len: 15
j_gene: TRBJ2-5
abundance: -
CDR3aa: CASSLLGQGGETQYF
CDR3nt: TGTGCCAGCAGCTTACTGGGACAGGGGGGAGAGACCCAGTACTTC

d_gene: -
v_gene: TRBV9
len: 12
j_gene: TRBJ1-2
abundance: -
CDR3aa: CASSEFREGYTF
CDR3nt: TGTGCCAGCAGCGAGTTTAGAGAGGGCTACACCTTC

d_gene: -
v_gene: TRBV19
len: 12
j_gene: TRBJ2-7
abundance: -
CDR3aa: CASSSGEKKQYF
CDR3nt: TGTGCCAGTAGTAGCGGGGAGAAGAAGCAGTACTTC

d_gene: -
v_gene: TRBV14
len: 16
j_gene: TRBJ1-1
abundance: once
CDR3aa: CASSPLGAGLNTEAFF
CDR3nt: TGTGCCAGCAGCCCGTTGGGGGCAGGACTGAACACTGAAGCTTTCTTT

d_gene: TRBD1
v_gene: TRBV28
len: 17
j_gene: TRBJ1-5
abundance: -
CDR3aa: CASSAHWGQARGQPQHF
CDR3nt: TGTGCCAGCAGTGCCCATTGGGGACAGGCCCGAGGGCAGCCCCAGCATTTT

d_gene: TRBD1
v_gene: TRBV10-3
len: 13
j_gene: TRBJ1-2
abundance: -
CDR3aa: CAISESRQGGYTF
CDR3nt: TGTGCCATCAGTGAGTCCCGACAGGGCGGCTACACCTTC

d_gene: TRBD1
v_gene: TRBV5-4
len: 15
j_gene: TRBJ1-3
abundance: -
CDR3aa: CASSLETGVGNTIYF
CDR3nt: TGTGCCAGCAGCTTGGAGACAGGGGTAGGAAACACCATATATTTT

d_gene: -
v_gene: TRBV27
len: 15
j_gene: TRBJ2-7
abundance: -
CDR3aa: CASSFSSGDGYEQYF
CDR3nt: TGTGCCAGCAGTTTCTCCTCGGGGGATGGCTACGAGCAGTACTTC

d_gene: -
v_gene: TRBV20-1
len: 10
j_gene: TRBJ2-5
abundance: -
CDR3aa: CSASGETQYF
CDR3nt: TGCAGTGCTAGCGGGGAGACCCAGTACTTC

d_gene: TRBD1
v_gene: TRBV13
len: 14
j_gene: TRBJ2-7
abundance: -
CDR3aa: CASSPDRGTYEQYF
CDR3nt: TGTGCCAGCAGCCCGGACAGGGGAACCTACGAGCAGTACTTC

d_gene: TRBD1
v_gene: TRBV19
len: 17
j_gene: TRBJ2-4
abundance: -
CDR3aa: CASSISEQGALRDIQYF
CDR3nt: TGTGCCAGTAGTATTAGTGAGCAGGGGGCTTTGCGCGACATTCAGTACTTC

d_gene: -
v_gene: TRBV13
len: 15
j_gene: TRBJ2-5
abundance: -
CDR3aa: CASSSGSPLQETQYF
CDR3nt: TGTGCCAGCAGCTCCGGGAGCCCCCTTCAAGAGACCCAGTACTTC

d_gene: -
v_gene: TRBV5-1
len: 12
j_gene: TRBJ2-7
abundance: once
CDR3aa: CASSGDIREQYF
CDR3nt: TGCGCCAGCAGCGGGGACATTAGGGAGCAGTACTTC

d_gene: TRBD1
v_gene: TRBV5-6
len: 17
j_gene: TRBJ2-7
abundance: once
CDR3aa: CASSLWGVGTASYEQYF
CDR3nt: TGTGCCAGCTCACTCTGGGGCGTCGGGACAGCCTCCTACGAGCAGTACTTC

d_gene: -
v_gene: TRBV7-9
len: 15
j_gene: TRBJ2-2
abundance: -
CDR3aa: CASSFSGANTGELFF
CDR3nt: TGTGCCAGCAGCTTCTCCGGGGCGAACACCGGGGAGCTGTTTTTT

d_gene: -
v_gene: TRBV10-3
len: 13
j_gene: TRBJ1-2
abundance: -
CDR3aa: CAISETGNYGYTF
CDR3nt: TGTGCCATCAGTGAGACGGGAAACTATGGCTACACCTTC

d_gene: TRBD1
v_gene: TRBV7-9
len: 17
j_gene: TRBJ2-7
abundance: -
CDR3aa: CASSPDRGLIESYEQYF
CDR3nt: TGTGCCAGCAGCCCGGACAGGGGGCTTATAGAATCCTACGAGCAGTACTTC

d_gene: -
v_gene: TRBV18
len: 15
j_gene: TRBJ1-3
abundance: -
CDR3aa: CASSPSLDSGNTIYF
CDR3nt: TGTGCCAGCTCACCGTCCCTAGACTCTGGAAACACCATATATTTT

d_gene: TRBD2
v_gene: TRBV5-1
len: 16
j_gene: TRBJ2-5
abundance: -
CDR3aa: CASNTRTSGGVETQYF
CDR3nt: TGCGCCAGCAACACCCGGACTAGCGGGGGGGTAGAGACCCAGTACTTC

d_gene: TRBD1
v_gene: TRBV6-1
len: 14
j_gene: TRBJ2-1
abundance: -
CDR3aa: CASSPRSGGNEQFF
CDR3nt: TGTGCCAGCAGTCCAAGGTCAGGGGGCAATGAGCAGTTCTTC

d_gene: TRBD1
v_gene: TRBV7-9
len: 14
j_gene: TRBJ2-7
abundance: -
CDR3aa: CASSSGTGDYEQYF
CDR3nt: TGTGCCAGCAGCTCAGGGACAGGGGACTACGAGCAGTACTTC

d_gene: TRBD2
v_gene: TRBV11-1
len: 17
j_gene: TRBJ2-1
abundance: -
CDR3aa: CASSFPGGLAGGNEQFF
CDR3nt: TGTGCCAGCAGCTTCCCCGGGGGACTAGCGGGAGGGAATGAGCAGTTCTTC

d_gene: TRBD2
v_gene: TRBV7-9
len: 15
j_gene: TRBJ2-7
abundance: -
CDR3aa: CASSLCASGAYEQYF
CDR3nt: TGTGCCAGCAGCTTATGCGCTAGCGGGGCTTACGAGCAGTACTTC

d_gene: TRBD2
v_gene: TRBV4-2
len: 15
j_gene: TRBJ2-7
abundance: -
CDR3aa: CASSQVREGDYEQYF
CDR3nt: TGTGCCAGCAGCCAAGTAAGGGAGGGCGACTACGAGCAGTACTTC

d_gene: TRBD1
v_gene: TRBV19
len: 14
j_gene: TRBJ1-4
abundance: -
CDR3aa: CASSMRGPDEKLFF
CDR3nt: TGTGCCAGTAGTATGAGGGGGCCCGATGAAAAACTGTTTTTT

d_gene: -
v_gene: TRBV29-1
len: 15
j_gene: TRBJ2-7
abundance: -
CDR3aa: CSVGSRSVYAYEQYF
CDR3nt: TGCAGCGTTGGATCCCGGTCTGTCTATGCCTACGAGCAGTACTTC

d_gene: TRBD1
v_gene: TRBV27
len: 16
j_gene: TRBJ2-7
abundance: once
CDR3aa: CASSLSWGDRAHEQYF
CDR3nt: TGTGCCAGCAGTTTATCCTGGGGGGACAGGGCCCACGAGCAGTACTTC

d_gene: TRBD2
v_gene: TRBV27
len: 15
j_gene: TRBJ2-7
abundance: -
CDR3aa: CASSFLAGGPGEQYF
CDR3nt: TGTGCCAGCAGTTTCCTAGCGGGAGGGCCGGGCGAGCAGTACTTC

d_gene: TRBD1
v_gene: TRBV30
len: 13
j_gene: TRBJ1-2
abundance: -
CDR3aa: CAWSPGGNYGYTF
CDR3nt: TGTGCCTGGAGTCCAGGGGGCAACTATGGCTACACCTTC

d_gene: -
v_gene: TRBV30
len: 12
j_gene: TRBJ1-1
abundance: few
CDR3aa: CAWSPQNTEAFF
CDR3nt: TGTGCCTGGAGTCCCCAGAACACTGAAGCTTTCTTT

d_gene: -
v_gene: TRBV2
len: 14
j_gene: TRBJ1-1
abundance: -
CDR3aa: CASKPLGGNTEAFF
CDR3nt: TGTGCCAGCAAACCCCTGGGGGGGAACACTGAAGCTTTCTTT

d_gene: -
v_gene: TRBV5-6
len: 14
j_gene: TRBJ2-1
abundance: -
CDR3aa: CASSAETGINEQFF
CDR3nt: TGTGCCAGCAGCGCCGAAACAGGGATCAATGAGCAGTTCTTC

d_gene: TRBD2
v_gene: TRBV27
len: 14
j_gene: TRBJ2-1
abundance: -
CDR3aa: CASSFIGRGNEQFF
CDR3nt: TGTGCCAGCAGTTTTATAGGGAGGGGCAATGAGCAGTTCTTC

d_gene: -
v_gene: TRBV4-1
len: 13
j_gene: TRBJ2-4
abundance: -
CDR3aa: CASRSARMNIQYF
CDR3nt: TGCGCCAGCAGAAGTGCTAGGATGAACATTCAGTACTTC

d_gene: -
v_gene: TRBV7-9
len: 17
j_gene: TRBJ2-2
abundance: -
CDR3aa: CASSLSGWRFYPGELFF
CDR3nt: TGTGCCAGCAGCCTCTCCGGTTGGAGGTTTTACCCCGGGGAGCTGTTTTTT

d_gene: -
v_gene: TRBV7-7
len: 16
j_gene: TRBJ2-1
abundance: -
CDR3aa: CASSLAIGGVANEQFF
CDR3nt: TGTGCTAGCAGCTTAGCGATAGGGGGGGTCGCCAATGAGCAGTTCTTC

d_gene: -
v_gene: TRBV30
len: 14
j_gene: TRBJ1-4
abundance: -
CDR3aa: CAWTQRRVGEKLFF
CDR3nt: TGTGCCTGGACCCAGCGGAGGGTGGGTGAAAAACTGTTTTTT

d_gene: TRBD1
v_gene: TRBV7-9
len: 13
j_gene: TRBJ2-5
abundance: -
CDR3aa: CASSLRDSETQYF
CDR3nt: TGTGCCAGCAGCTTAAGGGACAGTGAGACCCAGTACTTC

d_gene: TRBD1
v_gene: TRBV5-8
len: 14
j_gene: TRBJ2-7
abundance: -
CDR3aa: CASSLEGGWYEQYF
CDR3nt: TGTGCCAGCAGCTTGGAAGGGGGCTGGTACGAGCAGTACTTC

d_gene: -
v_gene: TRBV18
len: 14
j_gene: TRBJ2-7
abundance: once
CDR3aa: CASSPRRGLYEQYF
CDR3nt: TGTGCCAGCTCACCTAGAAGGGGCCTCTACGAGCAGTACTTC

d_gene: TRBD2
v_gene: TRBV7-2
len: 16
j_gene: TRBJ2-7
abundance: -
CDR3aa: CASSRDIAGGNYEQYF
CDR3nt: TGTGCCAGCAGCCGAGATATAGCGGGAGGGAACTACGAGCAGTACTTC

d_gene: -
v_gene: TRBV9
len: 11
j_gene: TRBJ2-1
abundance: -
CDR3aa: CASSVADEQFF
CDR3nt: TGTGCCAGCAGCGTAGCCGATGAGCAGTTCTTC